Each of the 21 T cell receptor beta chains below was sequenced from the same sample in a study of PD-L1 blockade in urothelial cancer. The assay was immunoSEQ multiplex PCR, and TCRdb's table has in-frame clones only and misses some. The top ten clones hold over 12% of a sample with around 34,000 clones, approximately 86% of them seen once. Time point noted: pretreatment peripheral blood. The material sequenced was PBMCs, taken around atezolizumab (anti-PD-L1) treatment. These receptors were collected from a man at least 80 years old with urothelial cancer.

The V and J genes are TRBV6-6 and TRBJ2-7, with 8 nucleotides matching TRBD1. The germline V gene encodes CDR1 MNHNY and CDR2 SVGAGI (reference sequence). The CDR3 has 13 residues. Trimming at V came to 7 bases and at J to 6 bases, leaving 8 bases not matched to a gene. The CDR3 sequence: CASTQGAAGEQYF. CDR3 DNA: TGTGCCAGCACTCAGGGGGCAGCCGGCGAGCAGTACTTC.

The chain employs TRBV2 and TRBJ2-7, with D unresolved. Trimming stripped 4 bases from V and 3 bases from J, with 7 bases between. CDR1 SNHLY and CDR2 FYNNEI come from the germline V gene. CDR3 length: 12 residues. The CDR3 loop is CASSGPNYEQYF. The DNA of the CDR3 is TGTGCCAGCAGTGGTCCTAACTACGAGCAGTACTTC.

The gene calls are TRBV29-1 and TRBJ1-1; 9 bases are shared with TRBD1. The CDR3 has 13 residues. Trimming cost V 6 bases and J 5 bases; bases outside gene matches: 7. Per germline, CDR1 SQVTM and CDR2 ANQGSEA. CDR3 sequence: CSVRDRVGTEAFF. The CDR3 nucleotides read TGCAGCGTGAGGGACAGGGTGGGAACTGAAGCTTTCTTT.

The V call is TRBV30, the J call TRBJ2-7; 10 nucleotides line up with TRBD1. The CDR3 runs to 13 residues. The germline CDR1 and CDR2 sequences are GTSNPN and SVGIG (reference sequence). V trimming: 3 bases; J trimming: 7 bases; junction bases outside the gene matches: 6. The CDR3 loop is CAWRRQGAGEQYF. The CDR3 DNA is TGTGCCTGGAGGAGACAGGGGGCAGGGGAGCAGTACTTC. The full variable domain, its missing parts supplied by reference TRBV30 and TRBJ2-7, is SQTIHQWPATLVQPVGSPLSLECTVEGTSNPNLYWYRQAAGRGLQLLFYSVGIGQISSEVPQNLSASRPQDRQFILSSKKLLLSDSGFYLCAWRRQGAGEQYFGPGTRLTVT.

The chain recombines TRBV5-1 with TRBJ2-1; D call uncertain. The V end was cut by 4 bases, the J end by 2 bases, with 13 bases between. This CDR3 spans 15 amino acids. Germline-derived CDR1 and CDR2 are SGHRS and YFSETQ. The CDR3 region is CASSLSSATYNEQFF. CDR3 coding DNA: TGCGCCAGCAGCCTCTCTAGTGCGACCTACAATGAGCAGTTCTTC.

The V gene is TRBV7-8, the J gene TRBJ2-2; maybe TRBD2 (5 bases). Trimming cost V 4 bases and J 4 bases, with 28 bases left between them. CDR1 is SGHVS, CDR2 FQNEAQ, per germline. The CDR3 loop spans 20 amino acids. DNA of the CDR3: TGTGCCAGCAGCTCCTCTCGTATGAGGGCCAGGATAGTGGGCACCGGGGAGCTGTTTTTT. It is translated as CASSSSRMRARIVGTGELFF.

This chain connects TRBV19 to TRBJ1-5, with a possible D match to TRBD1 (6 bases). Trimming took 4 bases from V and 7 from J, leaving 26 bases between them. The CDR3 is 18 amino acids. Germline CDR1 is LNHDA and CDR2 is SQIVND (reference sequence). The chain's CDR3 is CASSTYPRQAMIYQPQHF. The CDR3 DNA sequence: TGTGCCAGTAGTACCTACCCCCGACAGGCCATGATTTACCAGCCCCAGCATTTT.

V usage is TRBV19 and J usage is TRBJ1-2, with TRBD1 identical over 9 bases. Germline CDR1 LNHDA, CDR2 SQIVND (reference sequence). This CDR3 is built from 15 residues. Trimming took 5 bases from V and 8 from J; bases not matched to a gene: 12. The CDR3 DNA reads TGTGCCAGTAGTCCCGGGACAGGGAAATCTAGAGGCTACACCTTC. The encoded protein is CASSPGTGKSRGYTF. The whole variable domain, remainder taken from reference TRBV19 and TRBJ1-2, is DGGITQSPKYLFRKEGQNVTLSCEQNLNHDAMYWYRQDPGQGLRLIYYSQIVNDFQKGDIAEGYSVSREKKESFPLTVTSAQKNPTAFYLCASSPGTGKSRGYTFGSGTRLTVV.

V and J are TRBV5-1 and TRBJ2-7; 9 bases are shared with TRBD2. The germline CDR1 and CDR2 sequences are SGHRS and YFSETQ. This CDR3 has 14 amino acids. The trim removed 3 bases at V and 2 bases at J, leaving 3 bases unmatched. The DNA for the CDR3 is TGCGCCAGCAGCTCCAGCGGGAGGACCTACGAGCAGTACTTC. The encoded protein is CASSSSGRTYEQYF. Together with reference TRBV5-1 and TRBJ2-7, the CDR3 gives the full variable domain: KAGVTQTPRYLIKTRGQQVTLSCSPISGHRSVSWYQQTPGQGLQFLFEYFSETQRNKGNFPGRFSGRQFSNSRSEMNVSTLELGDSALYLCASSSSGRTYEQYFGPGTRLTVT.

The chain links TRBV12-5 to TRBJ1-4; TRBD1 might be the D (6 bases). Germline loops: CDR1 LGHNT, CDR2 FRNRAP. The CDR3 loop spans 14 amino acids. V was shortened by 2 bases and J by 8 bases, with 12 bases between the two germline ends. CDR3 amino acids: CASGLWGPGEKLFF. CDR3 DNA sequence: TGTGCTAGTGGTTTGTGGGGGCCCGGGGAAAAACTGTTTTTT.

V is TRBV5-1 and J is TRBJ2-6, with 8 bases fitting TRBD1. V lost 0 bases, J lost 2 bases, and 7 bases stayed unmatched. CDR1 and CDR2 (germline): SGHRS, YFSETQ. This CDR3 is built from 18 residues. The CDR3 nucleotides read TGCGCCAGCAGCTTGGTGACAGGGGCGGTCCCTGGGGCCAACGTCCTGACTTTC. This sequence encodes CASSLVTGAVPGANVLTF.

The V call is TRBV7-4, the J call TRBJ1-5; TRBD1 matches at 11 bases. CDR3 length: 19 residues. Losses at the gene ends were 6 bases for V and 8 bases for J; bases not matched to a gene: 21. Germline V CDR1 and CDR2: SGHVT, SQSDAQ. This CDR3 is CASRNPLPGQGEAGEPQHF. The CDR3 DNA reads TGTGCCAGCAGAAACCCCTTGCCGGGACAGGGGGAAGCCGGGGAGCCCCAGCATTTT.

The chain is built from TRBV29-1 and TRBJ1-4; TRBD1 might be the D (5 bases). Germline loops: CDR1 SQVTM, CDR2 ANQGSEA. V lost 4 bases, J lost 4 bases, and 7 bases lay in between. The CDR3 is 12 amino acids. The CDR3 loop is CSVVGLNEKLFF. The CDR3 region has the DNA TGCAGCGTTGTGGGGCTTAATGAAAAACTGTTTTTT.

This rearrangement joins TRBV19 to TRBJ2-7, with D possibly TRBD1 on 5 matching bases. Germline assignment: CDR1 LNHDA and CDR2 SQIVND (reference sequence). V lost 4 bases and J 2 bases, leaving 21 bases between the germline ends. The CDR3 consists of 17 residues. As DNA, the CDR3 is TGTGCCAGTAGTACACAACTCGACAGCAAAAACCCCTACGAGCAGTACTTC. Translated: CASSTQLDSKNPYEQYF.

This sequence joins TRBV18 and TRBJ1-2, with 11 bases fitting TRBD1. Per germline, CDR1 KGHSH and CDR2 LQKENI. Trimming removed 2 bases from V and 7 bases from J; junction bases left unmatched: 6. The CDR3 totals 15 residues. The CDR3 region has the DNA TGTGCCAGCTCACCAGCCGGGACAGGGGGTAGTGGCTACACCTTC. Translating gives CASSPAGTGGSGYTF.

This clone occurred a few times. V is TRBV18 and J is TRBJ1-3; 9 positions agree with TRBD1. The V segment lost 5 bases and the J segment 4 bases; nucleotides outside the gene matches: 9. Germline V gene sequence: CDR1 KGHSH, CDR2 LQKENI. The CDR3 extends over 16 amino acids. The CDR3 region is CASSAGTGIRGNTIYF. CDR3 sequence (DNA): TGTGCCAGCTCAGCTGGGACAGGGATTAGAGGAAACACCATATATTTT.

This clone was detected once. V and J are TRBV4-1 and TRBJ2-5; 7 nucleotides agree with TRBD2. The CDR3 contains 15 residues. Trimming at V came to 4 bases and at J to 1 base, leaving 6 bases not matched to a gene. Germline V gene lookup returns CDR1 MGHRA and CDR2 YSYEKL. The CDR3 coding sequence is TGCGCCAGCAGCCGCGGGGGTCAGGTCCAAGAGACCCAGTACTTC. Residues: CASSRGGQVQETQYF.

This chain connects TRBV5-4 to TRBJ1-1, with a tentative D call TRBD1 (5 bases). This CDR3 is built from 17 residues. The germline V and J ends were trimmed by 1 base and 1 base, with 17 bases remaining between them. Germline-derived CDR1 and CDR2 are SGHNT and YYREEE (reference sequence). CDR3 nucleotide sequence: TGTGCCAGCAGCTTGCAGTCCTCAGGGAAGGGGAACACTGAAGCTTTCTTT. Translated, it gives CASSLQSSGKGNTEAFF.

The count of this clone is one. The chain combines TRBV10-3 with TRBJ2-3; 7 positions match TRBD2. Per the germline V gene, CDR1 is ENHRY and CDR2 is SYGVKD. J lost 1 base, V lost 4 bases, and 5 bases had no gene match. CDR3 length equals 15 residues. The CDR3 protein is CAISAQGGGTDTQYF. DNA for the CDR3: TGTGCCATCAGTGCCCAGGGAGGGGGCACAGATACGCAGTATTTT.

The chain joins TRBV2 to TRBJ2-7, with 8 bases aligning to TRBD2. From germline, CDR1 is SNHLY and CDR2 FYNNEI. The CDR3 contains 14 residues. V lost 7 bases to trimming and J lost 1 base; unmatched junction nucleotides: 6. CDR3 region: CASNTGRASYEQYF. The CDR3 DNA reads TGTGCCAGCAACACCGGGAGGGCGTCCTACGAGCAGTACTTC.

V usage is TRBV5-5 and J usage is TRBJ2-2; D possibly corresponds to TRBD1 (6 bases). From germline, CDR1 is SGHKS and CDR2 YYEKEE (reference sequence). The CDR3 has 14 amino acids. With 0 bases removed from V and 4 bases from J, the gap between germline ends came to 7 bases. In nucleotides, the CDR3 is TGTGCCAGCAGCTTGGGACAGGTCACCGGGGAGCTGTTTTTT. This codes for CASSLGQVTGELFF. Using reference TRBV5-5 and TRBJ2-2 for the parts outside the CDR3, the full variable domain is DAGVTQSPTHLIKTRGQQVTLRCSPISGHKSVSWYQQVLGQGPQFIFQYYEKEERGRGNFPDRFSARQFPNYSSELNVNALLLGDSALYLCASSLGQVTGELFFGEGSRLTVL.